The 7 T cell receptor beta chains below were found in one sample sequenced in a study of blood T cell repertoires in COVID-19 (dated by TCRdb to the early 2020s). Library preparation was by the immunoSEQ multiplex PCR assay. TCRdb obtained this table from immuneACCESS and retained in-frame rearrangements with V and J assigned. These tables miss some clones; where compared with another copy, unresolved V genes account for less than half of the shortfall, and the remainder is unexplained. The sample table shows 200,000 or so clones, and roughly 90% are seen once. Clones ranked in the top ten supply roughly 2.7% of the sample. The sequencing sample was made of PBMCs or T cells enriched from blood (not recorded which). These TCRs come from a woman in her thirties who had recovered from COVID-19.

The CDR3 reads CASSQPGGGPYGYTF. DNA for the CDR3: TGTGCCAGCAGCCAACCCGGGGGGGGGCCCTATGGCTACACCTTC. The chain carries TRBV3-1 (or the pseudogene TRBV3-2) and TRBJ1-2; D might be TRBD1 (6 bases). This CDR3 is built from 15 residues. The germline V gene encodes CDR1 LGHDT and CDR2 YNNKEL (reference sequence). The V and J ends lost 2 bases and 4 bases respectively, with 14 bases between them.

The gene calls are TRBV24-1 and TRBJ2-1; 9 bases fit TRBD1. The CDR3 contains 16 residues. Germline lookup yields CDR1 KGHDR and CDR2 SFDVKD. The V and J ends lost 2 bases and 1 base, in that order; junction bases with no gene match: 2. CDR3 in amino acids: CATSDSGTGSYNEQFF. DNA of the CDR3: TGTGCCACCAGTGATTCCGGGACAGGGTCCTACAATGAGCAGTTCTTC.

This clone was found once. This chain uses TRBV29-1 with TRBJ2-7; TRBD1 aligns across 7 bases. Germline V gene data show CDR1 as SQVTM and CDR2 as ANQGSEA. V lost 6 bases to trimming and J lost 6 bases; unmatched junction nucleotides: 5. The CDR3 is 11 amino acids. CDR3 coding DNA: TGCAGCGTATACAGGGGTTTCGAGCAGTACTTC. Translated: CSVYRGFEQYF.

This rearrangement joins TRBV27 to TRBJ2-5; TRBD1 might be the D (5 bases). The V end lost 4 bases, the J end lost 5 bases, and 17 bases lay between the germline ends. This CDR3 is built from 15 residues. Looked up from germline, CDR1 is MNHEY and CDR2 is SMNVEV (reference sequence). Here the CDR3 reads CASSSLDSVRETQYF. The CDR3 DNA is TGTGCCAGCAGTTCCCTAGACAGTGTCCGGGAGACCCAGTACTTC.

DNA for the CDR3: TGCGCCAACTTGCGTCGGGGGACCTACGAGCAGTACTTC. Its protein is CANLRRGTYEQYF. The V gene is TRBV10-1, the J gene TRBJ2-7; weak D call: TRBD2 (6 bases). CDR1 and CDR2 from the germline V gene are WNHNN and SYGVQD (reference sequence). The length of the CDR3 is 13 residues. Between the trimmed V and J ends, which lost 10 bases and 2 bases, there was a span of 15 bases.

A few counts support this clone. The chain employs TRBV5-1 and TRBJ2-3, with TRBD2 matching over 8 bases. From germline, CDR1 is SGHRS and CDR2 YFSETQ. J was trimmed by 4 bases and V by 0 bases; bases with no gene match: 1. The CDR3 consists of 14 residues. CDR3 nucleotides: TGCGCCAGCAGCTTGGGCGGGGGGTCAGATACGCAGTATTTT. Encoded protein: CASSLGGGSDTQYF.

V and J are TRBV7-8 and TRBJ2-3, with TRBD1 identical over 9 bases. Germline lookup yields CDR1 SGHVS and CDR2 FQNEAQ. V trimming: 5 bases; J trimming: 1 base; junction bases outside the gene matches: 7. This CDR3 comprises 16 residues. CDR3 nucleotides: TGTGCCAGCAGCCGACACAGGGGGCGCGGCACAGATACGCAGTATTTT. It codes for CASSRHRGRGTDTQYF. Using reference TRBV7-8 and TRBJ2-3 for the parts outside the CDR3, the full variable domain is GAGVSQSPRYKVAKRGQDVALRCDPISGHVSLFWYQQALGQGPEFLTYFQNEAQLDKSGLPSDRFFAERPEGSVSTLKIQRTQQEDSAVYLCASSRHRGRGTDTQYFGPGTRLTVL.